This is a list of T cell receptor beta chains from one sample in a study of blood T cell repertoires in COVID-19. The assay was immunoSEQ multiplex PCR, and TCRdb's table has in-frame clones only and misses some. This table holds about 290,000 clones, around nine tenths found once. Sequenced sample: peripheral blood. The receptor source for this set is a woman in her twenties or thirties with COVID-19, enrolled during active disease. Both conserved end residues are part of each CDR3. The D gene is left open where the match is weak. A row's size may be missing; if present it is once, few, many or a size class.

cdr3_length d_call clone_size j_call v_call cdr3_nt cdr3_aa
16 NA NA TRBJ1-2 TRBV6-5 TGTGCCAGCAGTTACACGGGCGCAGGGGAATTCTATGGCTACACCTTC CASSYTGAGEFYGYTF
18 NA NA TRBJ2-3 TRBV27 TGTGCCAGCAGTTTACAAATCCCCCGGGACTTCTCTGGGGATACGCAGTATTTT CASSLQIPRDFSGDTQYF
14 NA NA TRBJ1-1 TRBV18 TGTGCCAGCCGGGGACTGCCGGGGGACACTGAAGCTTTCTTT CASRGLPGDTEAFF
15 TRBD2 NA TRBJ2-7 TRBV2 TGTGCCAGCAGGACTACGGGACTAGCGACCAACGAGCAGTACTTC CASRTTGLATNEQYF
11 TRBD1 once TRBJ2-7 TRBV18 TGTGCCACAGGGACAGAATACGAGCAGTACTTC CATGTEYEQYF
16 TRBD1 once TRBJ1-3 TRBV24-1 TGTGCCACCAGTGATCCAAGAACAGGGGCCGGAAACACCATATATTTT CATSDPRTGAGNTIYF
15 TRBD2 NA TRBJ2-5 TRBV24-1 TGTGCCACGTCCCCCGCGACTAGCGGACTAGAGACCCAGTACTTC CATSPATSGLETQYF
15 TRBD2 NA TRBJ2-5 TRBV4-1 TGCGCCAGCAGCCAGATCGCGGGGGTTGGGGAGACCCAGTACTTC CASSQIAGVGETQYF
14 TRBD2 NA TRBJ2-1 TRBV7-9 TGTGCCAGCAGCTTTGGGACTAGCGTCGATGAGCAGTTCTTC CASSFGTSVDEQFF
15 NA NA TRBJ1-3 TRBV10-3 TGTGCCATCAGTGAGCCTTTGTCCGGGTGGAACACCATATATTTT CAISEPLSGWNTIYF
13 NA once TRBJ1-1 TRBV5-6 TGTGCCAGCAGCCAATGGACAGCCACTGAAGCTTTCTTT CASSQWTATEAFF
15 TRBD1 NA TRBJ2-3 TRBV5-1 TGCGCCAGCAGCTCCGACAGGGGAAGCACAGATACGCAGTATTTT CASSSDRGSTDTQYF
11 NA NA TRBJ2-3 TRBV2 TGTGCCAGCAGGGAGGCTAATACGCAGTATTTT CASREANTQYF
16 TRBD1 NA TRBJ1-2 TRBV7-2 TGTGCCAGCAGCTTAGAGCCTCGGACAGGGGGCAATGGCTACACCTTC CASSLEPRTGGNGYTF
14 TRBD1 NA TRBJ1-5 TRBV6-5 TGTGCCAGCAGTTACTGGACAGGGGCCCAGCCCCAGCATTTT CASSYWTGAQPQHF
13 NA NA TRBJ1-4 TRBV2 TGTGCCAGCAGAAGGACTCAGAATGAAAAACTGTTTTTT CASRRTQNEKLFF
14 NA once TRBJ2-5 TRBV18 TGTGCCAGCTCACCACAACAGGGTAGAGAGACCCAGTACTTC CASSPQQGRETQYF
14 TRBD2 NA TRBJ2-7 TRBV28 TGTGCCAGCAGTTTAACTAGCGACTCCTACGAGCAGTACTTC CASSLTSDSYEQYF
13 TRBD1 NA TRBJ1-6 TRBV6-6 TGTGCCGGCGGACAGGGCCGACGGTCACCCCTCCACTTT CAGGQGRRSPLHF
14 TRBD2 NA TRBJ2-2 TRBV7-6 TGTGCCAGCAGCTTACTAGCGGGCACCGGGGAGCTGTTTTTT CASSLLAGTGELFF
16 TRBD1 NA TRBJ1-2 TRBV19 TGTGCCAGTAGATCTCCTGGACAGGGCTCTTTATATGGCTACACCTTC CASRSPGQGSLYGYTF
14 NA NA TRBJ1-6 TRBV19 TGTGCCAGTAGGCTGTATTGGGGCAGGTCACCCCTCCACTTT CASRLYWGRSPLHF
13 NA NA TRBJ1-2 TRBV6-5 TGTGCCAGCAGACTAATACAGGGCTATGGCTACACCTTC CASRLIQGYGYTF
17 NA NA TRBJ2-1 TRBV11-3 TGTGCCAGCAGCTCCTTCTATGGTGAAGGACAGAACAATGAGCAGTTCTTC CASSSFYGEGQNNEQFF
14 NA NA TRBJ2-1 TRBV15 TGTGCCACCTCCGACAGGAGCTCCTACAATGAGCAGTTCTTC CATSDRSSYNEQFF
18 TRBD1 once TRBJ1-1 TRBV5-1 TGCGCCAGCAGCCGGCAGGGGGCAGGGTGGGGCGTGAACACTGAAGCTTTCTTT CASSRQGAGWGVNTEAFF
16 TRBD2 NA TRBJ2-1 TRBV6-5 TGTGCCAGCAGTTACCTCCGGGGCGGGGGGGCCAATGAGCAGTTCTTC CASSYLRGGGANEQFF
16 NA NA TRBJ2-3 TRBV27 TGTGCCAGCAGTTTTGGCCGGGTCAGGGACACAGATACGCAGTATTTT CASSFGRVRDTDTQYF
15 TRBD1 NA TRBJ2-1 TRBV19 TGTGCCAGTCAAGGGCGGGACAGGGGGCGGAATGAGCAGTTCTTC CASQGRDRGRNEQFF